This is a list of T cell receptor beta chains from one sample in a study of human T cells and chemical hapten exposure. TCRdb independently ran MiXCR on the RACE reads; one entry per CDR3 protein. This table has around 110,000 distinct CDR3 sequences, roughly 12% appearing once. The input for sequencing was whole blood, taken in connection with sensitization to the hapten diphenylcyclopropenone (DPC). These receptors were taken from a woman in her forties or fifties with alopecia areata. Some clones in this sample may be carry-over from other donors' samples. The CDR3 runs from the conserved cysteine through the conserved F or W. The order of the fields is CDR3 length, V gene, D gene, clone size, J gene, CDR3 DNA, CDR3 protein. D genes are given only for firm matches. Rows may omit the clone size; those that give it use once, few, many or a size class.

>15|TRBV9|NA|few|TRBJ1-2
TGTGCCAGCAGCCCAAGGACAGCGAATAACTATGGCTACACCTTC
CASSPRTANNYGYTF
>13|TRBV11-2|TRBD1|many|TRBJ2-7
TGTGCCAGCACTGGACAGGGTGACTACGAGCAGTACTTC
CASTGQGDYEQYF
>15|TRBV6-5|TRBD1|few|TRBJ1-2
TGTGCCAGCAGTTACAATTTGGACAGGGACTATGGCTACACCTTC
CASSYNLDRDYGYTF
>14|TRBV20-1|TRBD1|many|TRBJ2-3
TGCAGTGCTAGCGACAGGGGAGTTAGAGATACGCAGTATTTT
CSASDRGVRDTQYF
>14|TRBV20-1|NA|many|TRBJ2-3
TGCAGTGCTAGAGATCGTAGACTCACAGATACGCAGTATTTT
CSARDRRLTDTQYF
>8|TRBV29-1|NA|few|TRBJ1-1
TGCAGCGGGGATGAAGCTTTCTTT
CSGDEAFF
>16|TRBV6-6|NA|few|TRBJ2-5
TGTGCCAGCAGTAACGGAGGAGCCGGACCGAGAGAGACCCAGTACTTC
CASSNGGAGPRETQYF
>16|TRBV7-9|TRBD1|few|TRBJ1-6
TGTGCCAGCAGCTCGCGTCCAGCAGGGGGTAATTCACCCCTCCACTTT
CASSSRPAGGNSPLHF
>14|TRBV6-2/TRBV6-3|NA|NA|TRBJ2-5
TGTGCCAGCAGTCCTGGGACTGAGCAAGAGACCCAGTACTTC
CASSPGTEQETQYF
>17|TRBV18|TRBD2|few|TRBJ2-2
TGTGCCAGCTCACCACCGAGTAGCGGGCCGAACACCGGGGAGCTGTTTTTT
CASSPPSSGPNTGELFF
>14|TRBV28|NA|few|TRBJ2-5
TGTGCCAGCCACCGGGGAGGAGGCGGGGAGACCCAGTACTTC
CASHRGGGGETQYF
>11|TRBV29-1|NA|NA|TRBJ1-2
TGCAGCGCTAAGATAGTCTATGGCTACACCTTC
CSAKIVYGYTF
>13|TRBV12-3/TRBV12-4|NA|NA|TRBJ1-6
TGTGCCAGCAGTTTTGGGGCAATCGGCCCCCTCCACTTT
CASSFGAIGPLHF
>17|TRBV29-1|TRBD2|NA|TRBJ2-7
TGCAGCGTTGAGAGAGGGGAGTGGCTAGCGGGCTCCTACGAGCAGTACTTC
CSVERGEWLAGSYEQYF
>16|TRBV5-4|NA|few|TRBJ2-3
TGTGCCAGCAGACCAAGCCTGAACGCTGCAACGGATACGCAGTATTTT
CASRPSLNAATDTQYF
>16|TRBV28|TRBD2|few|TRBJ2-7
TGTGCCAGCAGCGGGGGTAGTGCGGGAGCGCAATACGAGCAGTACTTC
CASSGGSAGAQYEQYF
>12|TRBV18|NA|many|TRBJ1-1
TGTGCCAGCTCACCCCTACGAACTGAAGCTTTCTTT
CASSPLRTEAFF
>13|TRBV5-1|NA|NA|TRBJ2-5
TGCGCCAGCAGTGCCCGTATTGGGGAGACCCAGTACTTC
CASSARIGETQYF
>16|TRBV7-2|NA|few|TRBJ2-4
TGTGCCAGCAGCTTAATGGGGTCACTAGCCAAAAACATTCAGTACTTC
CASSLMGSLAKNIQYF
>13|TRBV6-4|NA|many|TRBJ2-1
TGTGCCAGCAGTGACTCGACTAGTTCTGAGCAGTTCTTC
CASSDSTSSEQFF
>17|TRBV27|NA|NA|TRBJ1-1
TGTGCCAGCAGTTCCCAACTCTTGCAGAGGAGGGACACTGAAGCTTTCTTT
CASSSQLLQRRDTEAFF
>14|TRBV5-1|TRBD1|many|TRBJ1-1
TGCGCCAGCAGCGGGACAGGGGCGAACACTGAAGCTTTCTTT
CASSGTGANTEAFF
>10|TRBV29-1|NA|NA|TRBJ1-1
TGCAGCGTTGTGTGGGGTGAAGCTTTCTTT
CSVVWGEAFF
>12|TRBV5-6|NA|many|TRBJ2-5
TGTGCCAGCAGCTTAGCCTCAAAGACCCAGTACTTC
CASSLASKTQYF
>14|TRBV27|TRBD1|many|TRBJ2-7
TGTGCCGCCCGCTGGGGACAGGGGGCGGGCGAGCAGTACTTC
CAARWGQGAGEQYF
>14|TRBV11-2|TRBD2|few|TRBJ2-3
TGTGCCAGCAGCTTGACTAGCGGGGCAGATACGCAGTATTTT
CASSLTSGADTQYF
>14|TRBV6-9|TRBD1|few|TRBJ2-2
TGTGCCAGCAGTTCCACAGGGGTAGGCGGGGAGCTGTTTTTT
CASSSTGVGGELFF
>12|TRBV28|NA|few|TRBJ1-2
TGTGCCAGCAGTATCAGGGCGTACGGCTACACCTTC
CASSIRAYGYTF
>14|TRBV4-3|NA|many|TRBJ2-7
TGCGCCAGCAGCGAGGGGGGGGCCAGAGACGAGCAGTACTTC
CASSEGGARDEQYF
>11|TRBV29-1|TRBD1|NA|TRBJ1-2
TGCAGCGTTAGACAGGGCGATGGCTACACCTTC
CSVRQGDGYTF
>15|TRBV6-5|TRBD1|few|TRBJ2-2
TGTGCCAGCACCTTACAGGGGGCGGGCACCGGGGAGCTGTTTTTT
CASTLQGAGTGELFF
>13|TRBV7-2|NA|few|TRBJ1-3
TGTGCCAGCAGCCCCTGGGGGGGAAACACCATATATTTT
CASSPWGGNTIYF
>10|TRBV29-1|NA|many|TRBJ2-1
TGCAGCGTTTTTCAGCTTGAGCAGTTCTTC
CSVFQLEQFF
>14|TRBV6-2/TRBV6-3|TRBD2|many|TRBJ2-1
TGTGCCAGCATCAGAAGCGGGGGGGCGAATGAGCAGTTCTTC
CASIRSGGANEQFF
>11|TRBV29-1|NA|NA|TRBJ2-1
TGCAGCGTAGGGTCTTACAATGAGCAGTTCTTC
CSVGSYNEQFF
>15|TRBV10-3|TRBD1|few|TRBJ1-6
TGTGCCATCAGCACCGGACAGGGCTTAAATTCACCCCTCCACTTT
CAISTGQGLNSPLHF
>14|TRBV27|NA|many|TRBJ2-5
TGTGCCAGCAGTTCCATAGACAAACAAGAGACCCAGTACTTC
CASSSIDKQETQYF